This T cell receptor beta chain was sequenced during a study of identical twins. Study-wide findings and caveats: Models predicted too little out-of-frame TCR alpha sharing in monozygotic twins. Twin pairs had excess sharing that was weaker in beta out-of-frame sequences. The abundant beta clonotypes from cord blood had fewer insertions, and memory repertoires had none of this.

TCRdb re-derived calls from the 5' RACE reads in MiXCR, one entry per CDR3 protein. Of 1.5 million or so distinct CDR3 sequences listed, 25% to 35% are singletons. The CDR3 has 18 residues. Germline V gene data show CDR1 as MNHNS and CDR2 as SASEGT. V trimming: 6 bases; J trimming: 1 base; junction bases outside the gene matches: 14. In this sample, this clonotype turned up once. Its specificity is unknown. Among all donors, each was a healthy Caucasian. This receptor was identified in a newborn girl in good health. The sequenced sample was cord blood. This chain connects TRBV6-1 to TRBJ1-1; 10 bases agree with TRBD1. The CDR3 loop reads CASRPPPGQGDGNTEAFF. The CDR3 region has the DNA TGTGCCAGCAGACCCCCGCCTGGACAGGGGGACGGGAACACTGAAGCTTTCTTT.